This is a list of T cell receptor beta chains from one sample in a study of shared clonotypes between healthy human individuals. The method was immunoSEQ multiplex PCR; TCRdb's version includes in-frame clones alone and lacks a portion of them. The data show around 2.1 million clones, with about 92% seen just once and more than 1.5% held by the top ten. Input material: naive CD8+ T cells from PBMCs. Every receptor here comes from a young man in good health. Some clones in this sample may be carry-over from other donors' samples. The conserved cysteine and the conserved F or W are not part of the CDR3 here.

v_gene,j_gene,CDR3aa
TRBV6-1,TRBJ2-5,ASRPDSYRETQY
TRBV4-1,TRBJ2-2,ASSPLASGTGELF
TRBV10-3,TRBJ1-2,AISEQGARYGYT
TRBV7-6,TRBJ2-7,ASSLSGSPDEQY
TRBV6-7,TRBJ2-7,ASRRPGTASYEQY
TRBV27,TRBJ2-1,ASSLLGEGVYNEQF
TRBV28,TRBJ2-7,ASSLGGWTGSYEQY
TRBV15,TRBJ1-5,ATSRTQGFNQPQH
TRBV4-2,TRBJ1-1,ASSPRTAHTEAF
TRBV5-1,TRBJ2-7,ASSTGTGAYEQY
TRBV9,TRBJ1-3,ASRGGSPSGNTIY
TRBV27,TRBJ2-7,ASIRTSGTYEQY
TRBV28,TRBJ2-4,ASSLGRTGKGNIQY
TRBV27,TRBJ2-1,ASSLWGREQF
TRBV2,TRBJ2-1,ASSEGRAPYNEQF
TRBV7-8,TRBJ1-4,ASSLADRVVEKLF
TRBV4-3,TRBJ2-7,ASSQDRDFNYEQY
TRBV6-6,TRBJ2-1,ASSPWTGEAYNEQF
TRBV27,TRBJ2-5,ASSPFPYRGAETQY
TRBV7-3,TRBJ2-2,ASSLVSGFTGELF
TRBV7-9,TRBJ2-2,ASSLGGGPGELF
TRBV5-6,TRBJ2-1,ASSYRGYNEQF
TRBV6-5,TRBJ1-1,ASSYSRGGGTEAF
TRBV14,TRBJ1-2,ASSQDMAPADYT
TRBV28,TRBJ2-2,ASSLRGSENTGELF
TRBV7-8,TRBJ2-3,ASKSRARDTQY
TRBV4-3,TRBJ2-2,ASSQDRVGRGKNTGELF
TRBV7-2,TRBJ2-1,ASSLVEDEQF